The clone carrying this TCR beta chain was seen a handful of times. The source of the sample is a study of Graves' ophthalmopathy and Graves' hyperthyroidism. Amplification from RNA transcripts yielded the TCR beta CDR3 regions. Following a first-round RT-PCR that used HTBI primers, a second-round multiplex PCR was carried out. TCRdb itself ran the multiplex PCR reads through MiXCR, one entry per CDR3 protein. The sample has around 1.1 million distinct CDR3 sequences, around a third seen once; the top ten hold more than 9.5%. The germline gives CDR1 MNHEY, CDR2 SVGAGI. The CDR3 runs 15 residues. The V and J ends lost 5 bases and 4 bases respectively, with 12 bases between them. Other autoimmune diseases, uncontrolled infections, pregnancy and lactation each led to patient exclusion.

The TCR comes from an adult man with Graves' hyperthyroidism. What was sequenced was peripheral blood or thyroid tissue (not recorded which). The gene calls are TRBV6-5 and TRBJ2-6; D unclear. The CDR3 nucleotides read TGTGCCAGCAGTGAAGTAGGGTCCGGGGCCAACGTCCTGACTTTC. Translated, it gives CASSEVGSGANVLTF.